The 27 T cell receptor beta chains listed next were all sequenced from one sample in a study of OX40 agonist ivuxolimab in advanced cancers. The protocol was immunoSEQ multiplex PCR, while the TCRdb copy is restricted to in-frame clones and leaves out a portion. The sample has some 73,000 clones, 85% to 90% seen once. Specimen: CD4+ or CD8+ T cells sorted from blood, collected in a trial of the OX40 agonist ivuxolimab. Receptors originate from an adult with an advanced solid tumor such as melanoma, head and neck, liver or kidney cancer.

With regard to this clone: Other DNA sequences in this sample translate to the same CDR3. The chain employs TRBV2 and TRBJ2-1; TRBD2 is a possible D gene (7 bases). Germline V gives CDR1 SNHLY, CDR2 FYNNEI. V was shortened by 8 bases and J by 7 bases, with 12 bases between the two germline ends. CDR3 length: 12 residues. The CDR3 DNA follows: TGTGCCAGCTCGGGGGGCGGGAATGAGCAGTTCTTC. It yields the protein CASSGGGNEQFF.

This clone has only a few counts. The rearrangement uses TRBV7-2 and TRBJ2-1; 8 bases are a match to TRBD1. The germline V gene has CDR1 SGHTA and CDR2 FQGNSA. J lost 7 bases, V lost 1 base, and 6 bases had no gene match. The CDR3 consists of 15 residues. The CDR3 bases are TGTGCCAGCAGCTTAGATGGGACAGGAGGAAATGAGCAGTTCTTC. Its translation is CASSLDGTGGNEQFF.

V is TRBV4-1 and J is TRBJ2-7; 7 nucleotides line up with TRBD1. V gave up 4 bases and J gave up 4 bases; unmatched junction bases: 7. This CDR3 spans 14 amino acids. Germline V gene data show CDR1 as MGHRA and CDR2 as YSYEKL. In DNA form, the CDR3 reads TGCGCCAGCAGCCCCCGGGACAGTCTATACGAGCAGTACTTC. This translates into CASSPRDSLYEQYF.

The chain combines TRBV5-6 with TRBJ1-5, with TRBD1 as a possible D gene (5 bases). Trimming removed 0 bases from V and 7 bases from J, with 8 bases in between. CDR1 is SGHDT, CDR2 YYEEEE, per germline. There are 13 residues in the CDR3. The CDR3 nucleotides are TGTGCCAGCAGCTTGGGGCAGGGACAGCCCCAGCATTTT. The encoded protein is CASSLGQGQPQHF.

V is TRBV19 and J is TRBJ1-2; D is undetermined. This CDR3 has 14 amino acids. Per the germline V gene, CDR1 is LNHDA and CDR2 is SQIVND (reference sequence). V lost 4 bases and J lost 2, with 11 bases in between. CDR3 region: CASSTTDLNYGYTF. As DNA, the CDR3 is TGTGCCAGTAGTACTACAGACTTGAACTATGGCTACACCTTC.

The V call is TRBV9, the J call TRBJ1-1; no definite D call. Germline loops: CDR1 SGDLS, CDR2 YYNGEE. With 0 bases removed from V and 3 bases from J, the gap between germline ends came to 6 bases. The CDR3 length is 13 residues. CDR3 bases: TGTGCCAGCAGCGTAGCTTTTGACACTGAAGCTTTCTTT. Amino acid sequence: CASSVAFDTEAFF.

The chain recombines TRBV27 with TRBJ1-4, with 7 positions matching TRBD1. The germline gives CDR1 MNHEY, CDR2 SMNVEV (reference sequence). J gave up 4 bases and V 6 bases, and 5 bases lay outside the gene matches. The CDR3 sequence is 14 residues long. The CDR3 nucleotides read TGTGCCAGCAGACCACAGGGGCTTAATGAAAAACTGTTTTTT. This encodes CASRPQGLNEKLFF.

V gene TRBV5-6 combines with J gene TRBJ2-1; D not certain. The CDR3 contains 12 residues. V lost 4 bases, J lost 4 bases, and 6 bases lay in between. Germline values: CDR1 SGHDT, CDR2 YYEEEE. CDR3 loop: CASSPGYNEQFF. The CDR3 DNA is TGTGCCAGCAGCCCAGGATACAATGAGCAGTTCTTC.

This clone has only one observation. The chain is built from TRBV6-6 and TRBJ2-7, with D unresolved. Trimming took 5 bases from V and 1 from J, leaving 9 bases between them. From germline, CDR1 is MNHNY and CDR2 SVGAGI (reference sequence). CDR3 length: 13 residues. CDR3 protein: CASSDSGSYEQYF. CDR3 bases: TGTGCCAGCAGTGATAGTGGTTCCTACGAGCAGTACTTC.

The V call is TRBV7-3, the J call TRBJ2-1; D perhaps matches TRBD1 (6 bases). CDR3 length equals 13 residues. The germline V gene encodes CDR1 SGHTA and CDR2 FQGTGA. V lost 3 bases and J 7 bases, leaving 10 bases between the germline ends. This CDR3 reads CASSFGGWNEQFF. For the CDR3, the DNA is TGTGCCAGCAGCTTTGGGGGCTGGAATGAGCAGTTCTTC.

The CDR3 DNA follows: TGTGCCAGCAGTTACGGGACAGGGGTCGACGAGCAGTACTTC. Translating it yields CASSYGTGVDEQYF. V and J are TRBV6-5 and TRBJ2-7, with 10 bases identical to TRBD1. J was trimmed by 5 bases and V by 2 bases; bases with no gene match: 3. The CDR3 has 14 amino acids. The V gene's germline CDR1 is MNHEY and CDR2 SVGAGI.

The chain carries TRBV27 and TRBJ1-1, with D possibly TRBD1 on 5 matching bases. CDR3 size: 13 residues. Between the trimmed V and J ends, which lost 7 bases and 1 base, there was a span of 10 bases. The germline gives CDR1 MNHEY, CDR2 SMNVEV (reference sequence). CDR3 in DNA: TGTGCCAGCAAGGGGTTAGGGAACACTGAAGCTTTCTTT. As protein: CASKGLGNTEAFF.

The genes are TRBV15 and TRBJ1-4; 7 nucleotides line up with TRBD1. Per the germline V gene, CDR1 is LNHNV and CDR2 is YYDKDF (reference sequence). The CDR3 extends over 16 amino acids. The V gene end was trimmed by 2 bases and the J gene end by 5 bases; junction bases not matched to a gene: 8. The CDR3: CATSRPTGTVNEKLFF. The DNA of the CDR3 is TGTGCCACCAGCAGACCCACCGGGACAGTCAATGAAAAACTGTTTTTT.

DNA for the CDR3: TGTGCCAGCAGCCATGGGCGGGGTTCTAATTCACCCCTCCACTTT. This translates into CASSHGRGSNSPLHF. The rearrangement links TRBV4-2 to TRBJ1-6; D uncertain. V gave up 3 bases and J gave up 6 bases, with 12 bases separating them. Germline-derived CDR1 and CDR2 are LGHNA and YNFKEQ. This CDR3 is built from 15 residues.

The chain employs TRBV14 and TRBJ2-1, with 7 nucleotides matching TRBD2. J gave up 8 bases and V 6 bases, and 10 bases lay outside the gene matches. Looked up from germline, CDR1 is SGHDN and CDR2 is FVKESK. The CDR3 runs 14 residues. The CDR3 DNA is TGTGCCAGCAGACCCTCGGGGGGTTTGGATGAGCAGTTCTTC. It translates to CASRPSGGLDEQFF.

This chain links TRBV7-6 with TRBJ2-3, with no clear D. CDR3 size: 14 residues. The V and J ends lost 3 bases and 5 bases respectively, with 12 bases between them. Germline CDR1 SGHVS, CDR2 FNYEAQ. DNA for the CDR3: TGTGCCAGCAGCTTGGCAGGTATGGGAGATACGCAGTATTTT. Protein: CASSLAGMGDTQYF.

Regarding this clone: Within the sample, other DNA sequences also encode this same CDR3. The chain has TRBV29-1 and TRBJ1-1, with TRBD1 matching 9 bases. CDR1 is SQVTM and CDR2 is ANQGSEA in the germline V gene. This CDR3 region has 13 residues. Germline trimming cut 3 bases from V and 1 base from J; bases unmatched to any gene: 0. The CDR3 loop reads CSVEDRGNTEAFF. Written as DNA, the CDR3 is TGCAGCGTTGAGGACAGGGGGAACACTGAAGCTTTCTTT.

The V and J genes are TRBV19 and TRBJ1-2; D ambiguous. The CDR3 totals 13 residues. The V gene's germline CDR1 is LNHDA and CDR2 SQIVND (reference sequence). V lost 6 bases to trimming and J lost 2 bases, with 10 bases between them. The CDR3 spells CASSSSGNYGYTF. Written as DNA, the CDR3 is TGTGCCAGTAGCTCATCGGGGAACTATGGCTACACCTTC.

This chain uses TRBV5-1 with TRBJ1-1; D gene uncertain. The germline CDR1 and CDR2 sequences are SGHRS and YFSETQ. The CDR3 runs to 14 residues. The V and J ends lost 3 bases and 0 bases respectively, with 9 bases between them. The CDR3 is CASSWEALNTEAFF. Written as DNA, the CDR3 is TGCGCCAGCAGCTGGGAGGCGTTGAACACTGAAGCTTTCTTT. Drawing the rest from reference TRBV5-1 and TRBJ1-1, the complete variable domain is KAGVTQTPRYLIKTRGQQVTLSCSPISGHRSVSWYQQTPGQGLQFLFEYFSETQRNKGNFPGRFSGRQFSNSRSEMNVSTLELGDSALYLCASSWEALNTEAFFGQGTRLTVV.

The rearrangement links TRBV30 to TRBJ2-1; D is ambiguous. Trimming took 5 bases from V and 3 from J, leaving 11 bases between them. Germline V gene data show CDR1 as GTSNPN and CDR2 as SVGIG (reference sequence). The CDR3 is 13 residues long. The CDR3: CAWDSQNYNEQFF. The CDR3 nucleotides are TGTGCCTGGGACTCACAAAACTACAATGAGCAGTTCTTC. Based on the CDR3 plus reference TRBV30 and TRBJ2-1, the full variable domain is SQTIHQWPATLVQPVGSPLSLECTVEGTSNPNLYWYRQAAGRGLQLLFYSVGIGQISSEVPQNLSASRPQDRQFILSSKKLLLSDSGFYLCAWDSQNYNEQFFGPGTRLTVL.

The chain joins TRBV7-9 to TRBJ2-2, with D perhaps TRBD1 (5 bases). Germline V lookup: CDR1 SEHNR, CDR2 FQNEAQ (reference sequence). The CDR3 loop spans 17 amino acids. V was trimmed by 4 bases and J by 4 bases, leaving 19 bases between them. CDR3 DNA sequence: TGTGCCAGCAGCTCAGGGCCTAAGGTGTCCACCACCGGGGAGCTGTTTTTT. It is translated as CASSSGPKVSTTGELFF.

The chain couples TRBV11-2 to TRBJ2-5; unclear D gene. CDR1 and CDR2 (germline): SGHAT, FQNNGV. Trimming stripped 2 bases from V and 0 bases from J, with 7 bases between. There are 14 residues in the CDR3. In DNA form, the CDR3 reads TGTGCCAGCAGCTTATGGACCAACCAAGAGACCCAGTACTTC. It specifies CASSLWTNQETQYF.

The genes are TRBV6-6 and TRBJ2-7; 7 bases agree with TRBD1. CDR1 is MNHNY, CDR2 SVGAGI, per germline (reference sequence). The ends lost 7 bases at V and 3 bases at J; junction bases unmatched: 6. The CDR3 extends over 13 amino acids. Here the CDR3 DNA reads TGTGCCAGCACTCCACAGGGGCTCTACGAGCAGTACTTC. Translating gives CASTPQGLYEQYF.

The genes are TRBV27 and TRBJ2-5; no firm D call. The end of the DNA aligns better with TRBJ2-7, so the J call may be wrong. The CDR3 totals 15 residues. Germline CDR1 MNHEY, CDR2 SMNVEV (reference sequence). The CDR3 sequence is CASSLSVSSSYEQYF. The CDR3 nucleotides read TGTGCCAGCAGTTTATCGGTCTCAAGCTCCTACGAGCAGTACTTC.

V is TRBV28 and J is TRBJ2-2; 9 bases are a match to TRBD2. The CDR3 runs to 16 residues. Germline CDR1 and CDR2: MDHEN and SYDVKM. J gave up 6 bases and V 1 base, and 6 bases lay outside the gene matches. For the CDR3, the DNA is TGTGCCAGCAGTTTATATAGCGGGAGTACTCCCGGGGAGCTGTTTTTT. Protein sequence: CASSLYSGSTPGELFF.

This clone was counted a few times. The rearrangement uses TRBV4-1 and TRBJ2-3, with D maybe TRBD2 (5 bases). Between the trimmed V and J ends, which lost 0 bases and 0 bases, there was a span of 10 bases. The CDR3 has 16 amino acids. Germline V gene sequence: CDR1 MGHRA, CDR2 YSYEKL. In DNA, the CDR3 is TGCGCCAGCAGCCAAGATCCTGCGGGCAGCACAGATACGCAGTATTTT. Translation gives CASSQDPAGSTDTQYF.

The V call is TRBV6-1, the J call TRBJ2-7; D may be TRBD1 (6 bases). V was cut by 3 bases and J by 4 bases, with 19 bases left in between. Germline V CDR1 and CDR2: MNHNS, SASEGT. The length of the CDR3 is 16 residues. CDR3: CASSEDPGVGAYEQYF. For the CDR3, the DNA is TGTGCCAGCAGTGAGGACCCAGGGGTAGGGGCTTACGAGCAGTACTTC.